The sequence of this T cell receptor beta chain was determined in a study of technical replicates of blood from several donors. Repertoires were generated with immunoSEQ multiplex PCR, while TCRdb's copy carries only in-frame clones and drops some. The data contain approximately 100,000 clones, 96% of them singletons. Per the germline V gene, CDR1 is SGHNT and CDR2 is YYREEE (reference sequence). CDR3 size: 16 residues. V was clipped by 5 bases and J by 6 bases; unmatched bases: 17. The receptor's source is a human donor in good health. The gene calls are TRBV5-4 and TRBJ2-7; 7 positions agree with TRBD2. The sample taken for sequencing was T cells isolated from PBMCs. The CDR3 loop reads CASSFGGRGEGAEQYF. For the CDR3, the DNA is TGTGCCAGCAGTTTTGGGGGGAGAGGGGAGGGCGCCGAGCAGTACTTC.